A single sample gave rise to the 5 T cell receptor beta chains below, sequenced in a study of cytomegalovirus exposure and HLA in healthy donors. The PCR ran on 60 Vbeta and 13 Jbeta primers. The protocol was immunoSEQ multiplex PCR, while the TCRdb copy is restricted to in-frame clones and leaves out a portion. The sample holds approximately 110,000 clones, 75% to 85% seen once. What was sequenced was PBMCs. The source is a man aged 30 to 39 in good health and CMV-seronegative.

This clone was recorded only once. J is TRBJ1-2 and V is TRBV5-6; 9 nucleotides align to TRBD1. V lost 5 bases, J lost 5 bases, and 13 bases stayed unmatched. In germline, CDR1 is SGHDT, CDR2 YYEEEE. The CDR3 is made up of 16 amino acids. The CDR3: CASRTLPGQGIYGYTF. The CDR3 DNA reads as TGTGCCAGCAGGACCCTTCCGGGACAGGGCATTTATGGCTACACCTTC.

V is TRBV4-2 and J is TRBJ2-1; possible D gene TRBD2, 6 bases. V dropped 0 bases and J dropped 4 bases, with 13 bases sitting between them. CDR3 length equals 16 residues. Germline V lookup: CDR1 LGHNA, CDR2 YNFKEQ. The CDR3 reads CASSQEGGASYNEQFF. In nucleotides, the CDR3 is TGTGCCAGCAGCCAAGAGGGGGGAGCGTCGTACAATGAGCAGTTCTTC.

The chain is built from TRBV7-2 and TRBJ2-1; 12 bases are shared with TRBD2. Trimming cost V 7 bases and J 8 bases; bases outside gene matches: 6. Germline V gene data show CDR1 as SGHTA and CDR2 as FQGNSA. CDR3 size: 14 residues. The CDR3 sequence: CASMLAGGFDEQFF. As DNA, the CDR3 is TGTGCCAGCATGCTAGCGGGAGGGTTCGATGAGCAGTTCTTC.

The chain joins TRBV5-6 to TRBJ1-2, with TRBD1 matching 8 bases. The V gene's germline CDR1 is SGHDT and CDR2 YYEEEE. There are 12 residues in the CDR3. V shed 3 bases, J shed 7 bases, and the junction held 2 bases outside the gene matches. DNA of the CDR3: TGTGCCAGCAGCTCAACAGGGGGTGGCTACACCTTC. Translating gives CASSSTGGGYTF.

Here the CDR3 DNA reads TGTGCCATCAACTCTGGGGGGGCTCAGAACACTGAAGCTTTCTTT. It encodes CAINSGGAQNTEAFF. The chain links TRBV10-3 to TRBJ1-1; maybe TRBD1 (6 bases). Germline lookup yields CDR1 ENHRY and CDR2 SYGVKD. The CDR3 consists of 15 residues. V was trimmed by 7 bases and J by 1 base, leaving 16 bases between them.